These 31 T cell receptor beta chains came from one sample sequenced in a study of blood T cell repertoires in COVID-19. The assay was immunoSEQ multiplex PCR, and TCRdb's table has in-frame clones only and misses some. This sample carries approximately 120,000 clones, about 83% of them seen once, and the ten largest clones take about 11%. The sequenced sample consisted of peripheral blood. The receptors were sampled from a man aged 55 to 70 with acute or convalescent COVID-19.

This CDR3 is CASSVAVNSGNTIYF. The CDR3 DNA is TGTGCCAGCAGCGTAGCTGTAAACTCTGGAAACACCATATATTTT. The gene calls are TRBV9 and TRBJ1-3; D is uncertain. CDR3 size: 15 residues. Germline CDR1 SGDLS, CDR2 YYNGEE. Trimming left V 0 bases short and J 0 bases short, with 7 bases between.

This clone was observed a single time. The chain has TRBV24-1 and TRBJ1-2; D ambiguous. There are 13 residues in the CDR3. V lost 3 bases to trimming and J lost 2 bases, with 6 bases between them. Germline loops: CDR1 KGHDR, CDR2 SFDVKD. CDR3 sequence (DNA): TGTGCCACCAGTGATCCCCAGAACTATGGCTACACCTTC. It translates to CATSDPQNYGYTF.

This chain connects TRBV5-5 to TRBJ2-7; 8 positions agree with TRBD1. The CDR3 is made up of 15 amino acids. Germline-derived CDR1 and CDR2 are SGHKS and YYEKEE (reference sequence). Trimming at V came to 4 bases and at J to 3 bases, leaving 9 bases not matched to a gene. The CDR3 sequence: CASSRGPDRDYEQYF. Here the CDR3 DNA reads TGTGCCAGCAGCCGAGGCCCGGACAGGGACTACGAGCAGTACTTC.

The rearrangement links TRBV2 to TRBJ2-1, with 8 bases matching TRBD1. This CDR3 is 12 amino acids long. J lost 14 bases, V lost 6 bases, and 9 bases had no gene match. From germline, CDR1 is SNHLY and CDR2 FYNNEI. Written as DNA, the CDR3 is TGTGCCAGCAGGGCCGACAGGGGATTCGAGTTCTTC. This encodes CASRADRGFEFF.

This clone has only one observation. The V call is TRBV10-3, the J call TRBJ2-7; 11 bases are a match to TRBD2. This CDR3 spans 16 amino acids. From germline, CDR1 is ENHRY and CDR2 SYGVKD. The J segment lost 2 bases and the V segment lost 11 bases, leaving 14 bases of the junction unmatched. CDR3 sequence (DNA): TGTGCCGCACGGAGTACTAGCGGGGGAAACCCCTACGAGCAGTACTTC. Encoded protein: CAARSTSGGNPYEQYF.

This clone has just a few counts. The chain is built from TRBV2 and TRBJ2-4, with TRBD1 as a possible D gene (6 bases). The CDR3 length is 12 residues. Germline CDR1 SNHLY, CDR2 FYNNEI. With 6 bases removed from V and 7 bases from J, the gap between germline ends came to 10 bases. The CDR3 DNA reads TGTGCCAGCAGCCCCACAGGGAACATTCAGTACTTC. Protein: CASSPTGNIQYF.

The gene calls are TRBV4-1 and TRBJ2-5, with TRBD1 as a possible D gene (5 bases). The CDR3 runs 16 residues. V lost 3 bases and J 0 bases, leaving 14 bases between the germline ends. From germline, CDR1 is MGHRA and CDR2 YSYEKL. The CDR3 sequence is CASSHLTVTYQETQYF. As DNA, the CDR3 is TGCGCCAGCAGCCACCTGACAGTTACGTACCAAGAGACCCAGTACTTC.

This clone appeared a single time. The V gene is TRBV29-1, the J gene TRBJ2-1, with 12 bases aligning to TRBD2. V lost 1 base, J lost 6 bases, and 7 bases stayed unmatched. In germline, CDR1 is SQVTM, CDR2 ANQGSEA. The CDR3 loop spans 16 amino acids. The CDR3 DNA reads TGCAGCGTTGAAGGGGGACCGACTAGCGGGAGCAATGAGCAGTTCTTC. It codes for CSVEGGPTSGSNEQFF.

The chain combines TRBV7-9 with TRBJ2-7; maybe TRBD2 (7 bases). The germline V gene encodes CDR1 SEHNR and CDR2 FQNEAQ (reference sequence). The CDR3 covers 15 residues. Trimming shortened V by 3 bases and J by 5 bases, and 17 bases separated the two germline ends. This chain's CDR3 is CASSFTRGGGDEQYF. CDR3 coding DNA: TGTGCCAGCAGCTTTACCAGAGGAGGGGGGGACGAGCAGTACTTC. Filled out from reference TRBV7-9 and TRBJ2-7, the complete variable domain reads DTGVSQNPRHKITKRGQNVTFRCDPISEHNRLYWYRQTLGQGPEFLTYFQNEAQLEKSRLLSDRFSAERPKGSFSTLEIQRTEQGDSAMYLCASSFTRGGGDEQYFGPGTRLTVT.

The CDR3 sequence is CASSPGGTPGEQYF. As DNA, the CDR3 is TGTGCCAGCAGCCCAGGGGGGACCCCGGGGGAGCAGTACTTC. The chain joins TRBV6-6 to TRBJ2-7; weak D call: TRBD1 (7 bases). V dropped 6 bases and J dropped 7 bases, with 19 bases sitting between them. The CDR3 covers 14 residues. The germline CDR1 and CDR2 sequences are MNHNY and SVGAGI (reference sequence).

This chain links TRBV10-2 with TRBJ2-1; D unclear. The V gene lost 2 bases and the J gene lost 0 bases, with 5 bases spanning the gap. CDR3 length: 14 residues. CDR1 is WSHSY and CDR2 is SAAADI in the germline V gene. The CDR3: CASSEPGSYNEQFF. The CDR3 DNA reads TGCGCCAGCAGTGAGCCCGGCTCCTACAATGAGCAGTTCTTC.

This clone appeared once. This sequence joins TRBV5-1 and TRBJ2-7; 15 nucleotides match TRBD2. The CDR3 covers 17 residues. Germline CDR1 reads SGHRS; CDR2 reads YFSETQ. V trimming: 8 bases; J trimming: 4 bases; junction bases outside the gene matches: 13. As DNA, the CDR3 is TGCGCCAGTAGCCATGGGACTAGCGGGAGGACCGGTTACGAGCAGTACTTC. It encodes CASSHGTSGRTGYEQYF.

This CDR3 is CASKVTTGGDEKLFF. The CDR3 DNA follows: TGTGCCAGCAAAGTAACTACAGGGGGCGATGAAAAACTGTTTTTT. The chain is built from TRBV6-5 and TRBJ1-4; 9 bases are shared with TRBD1. Germline V gives CDR1 MNHEY, CDR2 SVGAGI. V was clipped by 7 bases and J by 6 bases; unmatched bases: 9. The CDR3 length is 15 residues.

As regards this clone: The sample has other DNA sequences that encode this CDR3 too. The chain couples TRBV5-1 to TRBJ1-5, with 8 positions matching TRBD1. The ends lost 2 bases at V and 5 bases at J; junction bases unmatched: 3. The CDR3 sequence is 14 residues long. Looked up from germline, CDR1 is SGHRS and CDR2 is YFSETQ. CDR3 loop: CASSFGQGDQPQHF. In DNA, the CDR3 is TGCGCCAGCAGCTTCGGACAGGGTGATCAGCCCCAGCATTTT. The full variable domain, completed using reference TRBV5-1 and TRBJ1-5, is KAGVTQTPRYLIKTRGQQVTLSCSPISGHRSVSWYQQTPGQGLQFLFEYFSETQRNKGNFPGRFSGRQFSNSRSEMNVSTLELGDSALYLCASSFGQGDQPQHFGDGTRLSIL.

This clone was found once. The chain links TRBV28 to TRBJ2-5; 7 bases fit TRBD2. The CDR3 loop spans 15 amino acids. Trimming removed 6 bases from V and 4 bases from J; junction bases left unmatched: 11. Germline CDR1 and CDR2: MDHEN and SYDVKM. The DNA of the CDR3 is TGTGCCAGCAGCCAGGGTGGGAGGGGCGGAGAGACCCAGTACTTC. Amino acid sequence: CASSQGGRGGETQYF.

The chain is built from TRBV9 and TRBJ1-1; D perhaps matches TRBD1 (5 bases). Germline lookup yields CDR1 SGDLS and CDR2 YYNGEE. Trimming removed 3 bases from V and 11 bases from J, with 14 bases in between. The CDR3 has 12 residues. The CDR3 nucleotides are TGTGCCAGCAGCGGAGCCGGCAGGGCGGCTTTCTTT. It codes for CASSGAGRAAFF.

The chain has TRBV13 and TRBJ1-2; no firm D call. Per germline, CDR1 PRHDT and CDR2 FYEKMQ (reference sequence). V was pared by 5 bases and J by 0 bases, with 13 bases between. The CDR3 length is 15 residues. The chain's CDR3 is CASSPRGGANYGYTF. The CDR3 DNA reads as TGTGCCAGCAGCCCCCGGGGAGGCGCTAACTATGGCTACACCTTC.

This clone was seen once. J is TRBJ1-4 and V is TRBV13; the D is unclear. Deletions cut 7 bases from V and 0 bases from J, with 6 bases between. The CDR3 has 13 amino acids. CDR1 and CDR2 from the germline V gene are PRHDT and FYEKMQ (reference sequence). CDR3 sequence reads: CASNLATNEKLFF. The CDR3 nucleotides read TGTGCCAGCAATCTCGCAACTAATGAAAAACTGTTTTTT. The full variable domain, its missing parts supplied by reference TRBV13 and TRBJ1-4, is AAGVIQSPRHLIKEKRETATLKCYPIPRHDTVYWYQQGPGQDPQFLISFYEKMQSDKGSIPDRFSAQQFSDYHSELNMSSLELGDSALYFCASNLATNEKLFFGSGTQLSVL.

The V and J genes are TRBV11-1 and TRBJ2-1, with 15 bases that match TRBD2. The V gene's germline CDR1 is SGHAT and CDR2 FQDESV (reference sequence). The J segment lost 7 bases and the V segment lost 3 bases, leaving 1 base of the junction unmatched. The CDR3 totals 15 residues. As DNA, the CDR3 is TGTGCCAGCAGCTTCGGGACTAGCGGGAGGAATGAGCAGTTCTTC. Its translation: CASSFGTSGRNEQFF.

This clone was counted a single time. Here the CDR3 reads CASSLVLAGTYEQYF. The CDR3 region has the DNA TGTGCCAGCAGCTTAGTGCTAGCGGGAACCTACGAGCAGTACTTC. This chain uses TRBV11-1 with TRBJ2-7, with 9 bases matching TRBD2. Losses at the gene ends were 1 base for V and 2 bases for J; bases not matched to a gene: 3. The germline V gene has CDR1 SGHAT and CDR2 FQDESV (reference sequence). This CDR3 is 15 amino acids long.

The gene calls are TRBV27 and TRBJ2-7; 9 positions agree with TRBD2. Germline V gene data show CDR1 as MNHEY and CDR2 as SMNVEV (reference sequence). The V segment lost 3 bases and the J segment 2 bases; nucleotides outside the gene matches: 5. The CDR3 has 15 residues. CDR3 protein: CASSFGLARTYEQYF. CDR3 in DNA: TGTGCCAGCAGTTTCGGACTAGCGCGAACCTACGAGCAGTACTTC.

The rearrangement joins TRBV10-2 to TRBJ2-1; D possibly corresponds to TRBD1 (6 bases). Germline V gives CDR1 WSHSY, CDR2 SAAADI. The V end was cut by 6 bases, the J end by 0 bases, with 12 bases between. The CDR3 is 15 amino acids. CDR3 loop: CASSQQGSSYNEQFF. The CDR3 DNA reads TGCGCCAGCAGCCAACAGGGCAGCTCCTACAATGAGCAGTTCTTC.

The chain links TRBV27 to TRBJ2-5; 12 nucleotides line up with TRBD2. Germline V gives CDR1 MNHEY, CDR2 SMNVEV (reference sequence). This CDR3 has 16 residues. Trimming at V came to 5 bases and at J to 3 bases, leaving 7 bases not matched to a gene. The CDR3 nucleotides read TGTGCCAGCAGTACTACCTGGACTAGCGGGAAAGAGACCCAGTACTTC. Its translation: CASSTTWTSGKETQYF.

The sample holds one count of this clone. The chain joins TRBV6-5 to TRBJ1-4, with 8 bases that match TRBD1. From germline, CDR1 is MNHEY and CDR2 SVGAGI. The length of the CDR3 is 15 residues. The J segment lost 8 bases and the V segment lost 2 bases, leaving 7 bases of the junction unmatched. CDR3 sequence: CASSYTPQGAEKLFF. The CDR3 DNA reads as TGTGCCAGCAGTTACACCCCTCAGGGGGCGGAAAAACTGTTTTTT.

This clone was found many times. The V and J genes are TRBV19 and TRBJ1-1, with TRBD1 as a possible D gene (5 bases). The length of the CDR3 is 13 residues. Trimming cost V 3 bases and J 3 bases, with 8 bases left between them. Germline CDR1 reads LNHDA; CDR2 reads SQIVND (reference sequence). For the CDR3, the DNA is TGTGCCAGTAGTATTGACAGTTACACTGAAGCTTTCTTT. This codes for CASSIDSYTEAFF.

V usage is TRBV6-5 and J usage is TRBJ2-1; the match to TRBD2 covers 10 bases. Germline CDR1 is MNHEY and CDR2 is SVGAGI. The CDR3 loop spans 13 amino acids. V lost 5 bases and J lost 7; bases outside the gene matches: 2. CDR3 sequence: CASSLAGVNEQFF. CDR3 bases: TGTGCCAGCAGTCTAGCGGGAGTAAATGAGCAGTTCTTC.

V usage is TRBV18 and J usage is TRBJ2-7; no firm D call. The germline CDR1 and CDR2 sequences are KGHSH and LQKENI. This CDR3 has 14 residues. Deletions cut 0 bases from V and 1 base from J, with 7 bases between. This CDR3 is CASSPPSRSYEQYF. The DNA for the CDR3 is TGTGCCAGCTCACCACCGTCCCGGTCCTACGAGCAGTACTTC.

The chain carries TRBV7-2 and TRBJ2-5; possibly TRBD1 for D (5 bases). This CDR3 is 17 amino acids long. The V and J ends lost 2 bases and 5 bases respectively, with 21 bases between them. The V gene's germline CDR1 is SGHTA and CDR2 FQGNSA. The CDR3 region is CASSLSQGIAVVETQYF. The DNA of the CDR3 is TGTGCCAGCAGCTTATCCCAGGGAATAGCAGTTGTTGAGACCCAGTACTTC.

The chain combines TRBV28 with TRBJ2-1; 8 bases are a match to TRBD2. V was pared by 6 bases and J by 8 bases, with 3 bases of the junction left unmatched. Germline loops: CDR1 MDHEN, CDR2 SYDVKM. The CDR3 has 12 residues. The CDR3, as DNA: TGTGCCAGCAGCAAGCGGGAGTATGAGCAGTTCTTC. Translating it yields CASSKREYEQFF.

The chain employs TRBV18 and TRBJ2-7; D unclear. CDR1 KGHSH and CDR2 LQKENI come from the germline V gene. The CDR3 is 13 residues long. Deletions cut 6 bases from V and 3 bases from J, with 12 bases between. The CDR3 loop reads CASSPTLVYEQYF. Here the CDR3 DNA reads TGTGCCAGCTCCCCCACATTGGTCTACGAGCAGTACTTC.

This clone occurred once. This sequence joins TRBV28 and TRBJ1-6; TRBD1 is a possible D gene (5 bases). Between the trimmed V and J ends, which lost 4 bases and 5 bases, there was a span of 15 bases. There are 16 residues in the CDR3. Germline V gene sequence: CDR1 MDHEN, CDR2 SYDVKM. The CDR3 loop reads CASSSRGGRNNSPLHF. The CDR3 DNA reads TGTGCCAGCAGTTCCCGGGGGGGACGGAATAATTCACCCCTCCACTTT.